Many counts were recorded for the clone carrying this TCR beta chain. This specimen belongs to a study of early T cells in non-severe SARS-CoV-2 infection. This CDR3 has 15 residues. Trimming pared 7 bases from V and 6 bases from J, leaving 18 bases between. Attached unique molecular identifiers marked individual cDNA molecules. Via MiXCR, TCRdb re-called the 5' RACE reads, giving one row per CDR3 protein. Here the sample spans under 95,000 distinct CDR3 sequences, roughly 12% being singletons. The receptor was derived from an adult who was a healthcare worker with PCR-confirmed SARS-CoV-2 infection or an uninfected control (not recorded which). The sample consisted of whole blood. The chain recombines TRBV23-1 with TRBJ2-2, with D unclear. TRBV23-1 is labeled an ORF, and its function is uncertain. CDR3: CASKPGPGWSGELFF. The CDR3 bases are TGCGCCAGCAAGCCGGGCCCCGGTTGGTCCGGGGAGCTGTTTTTT.